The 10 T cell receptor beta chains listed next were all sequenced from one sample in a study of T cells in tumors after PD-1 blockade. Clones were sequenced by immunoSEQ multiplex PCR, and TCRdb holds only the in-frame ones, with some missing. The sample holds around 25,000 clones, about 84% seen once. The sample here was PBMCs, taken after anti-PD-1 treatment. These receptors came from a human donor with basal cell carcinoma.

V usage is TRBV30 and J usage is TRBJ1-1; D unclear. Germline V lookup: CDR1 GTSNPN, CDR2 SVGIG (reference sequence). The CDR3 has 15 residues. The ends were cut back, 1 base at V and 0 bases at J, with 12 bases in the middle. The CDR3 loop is CAWSDRAGMNTEAFF. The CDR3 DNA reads TGTGCCTGGAGTGATCGGGCGGGTATGAACACTGAAGCTTTCTTT.

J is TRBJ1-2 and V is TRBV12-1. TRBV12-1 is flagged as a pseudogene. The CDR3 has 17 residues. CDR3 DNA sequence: TGTGCCAGCAGCTTTAGGTCGACGGCTCCGAGGAACTATGGCTACACCTTC. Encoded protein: CASSFRSTAPRNYGYTF.

CDR3 nucleotides: TGTGCTAGTGGGGCGGAGGTTAACACTGAAGCTTTCTTT. This gives the protein CASGAEVNTEAFF. The chain combines TRBV12-5 with TRBJ1-1; D call uncertain. Per the germline V gene, CDR1 is LGHNT and CDR2 is FRNRAP. The CDR3 contains 13 residues. The V gene lost 6 bases and the J gene lost 2 bases, with 10 bases spanning the gap.

In nucleotides, the CDR3 is TGTGCCAGCAGCTCGACAGGGGGCCATGAAAAACTGTTTTTT. This translates into CASSSTGGHEKLFF. This chain joins TRBV7-9 and TRBJ1-4; 10 nucleotides line up with TRBD1. From germline, CDR1 is SEHNR and CDR2 FQNEAQ (reference sequence). J gave up 6 bases and V 4 bases, and 2 bases lay outside the gene matches. This CDR3 has 14 residues.

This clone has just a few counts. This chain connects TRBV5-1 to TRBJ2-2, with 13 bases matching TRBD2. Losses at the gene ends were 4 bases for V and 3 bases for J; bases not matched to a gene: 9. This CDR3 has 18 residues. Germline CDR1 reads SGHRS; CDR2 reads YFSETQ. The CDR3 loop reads CASSPRGLAGLDTGELFF. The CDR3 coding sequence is TGCGCCAGCAGCCCGAGGGGACTAGCGGGGCTTGACACCGGGGAGCTGTTTTTT.

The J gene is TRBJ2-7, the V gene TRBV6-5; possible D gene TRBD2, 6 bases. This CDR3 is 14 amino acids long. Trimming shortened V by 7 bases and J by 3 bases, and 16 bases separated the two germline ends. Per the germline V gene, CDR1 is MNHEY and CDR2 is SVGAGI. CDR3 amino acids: CASTRPGVFYEQYF. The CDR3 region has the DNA TGTGCCAGCACCCGCCCGGGGGTCTTCTACGAGCAGTACTTC.

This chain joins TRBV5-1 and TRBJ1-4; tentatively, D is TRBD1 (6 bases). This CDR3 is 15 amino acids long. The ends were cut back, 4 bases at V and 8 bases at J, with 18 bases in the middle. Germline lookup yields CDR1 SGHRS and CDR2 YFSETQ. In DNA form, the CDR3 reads TGCGCCAGCAGCCGCGGCGGGGGCGCGGGGGAAAAACTGTTTTTT. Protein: CASSRGGGAGEKLFF.

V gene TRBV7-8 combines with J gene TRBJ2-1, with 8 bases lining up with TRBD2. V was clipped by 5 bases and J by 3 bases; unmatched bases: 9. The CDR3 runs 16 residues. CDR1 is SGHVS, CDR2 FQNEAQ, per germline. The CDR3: CASSTRLARLYNEQFF. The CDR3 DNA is TGTGCCAGCAGCACAAGACTAGCGAGACTCTACAATGAGCAGTTCTTC. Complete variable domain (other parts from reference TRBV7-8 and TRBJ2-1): GAGVSQSPRYKVAKRGQDVALRCDPISGHVSLFWYQQALGQGPEFLTYFQNEAQLDKSGLPSDRFFAERPEGSVSTLKIQRTQQEDSAVYLCASSTRLARLYNEQFFGPGTRLTVL.

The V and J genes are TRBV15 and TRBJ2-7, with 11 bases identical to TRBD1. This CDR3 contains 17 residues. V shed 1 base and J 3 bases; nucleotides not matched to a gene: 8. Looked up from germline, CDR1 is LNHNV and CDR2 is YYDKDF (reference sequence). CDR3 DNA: TGTGCCACCAGCAGAGGGGGCGGACAGGGGGCTTTCTACGAGCAGTACTTC. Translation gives CATSRGGGQGAFYEQYF.

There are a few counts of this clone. The DNA of the CDR3 is TGTGCTAGTGGCAAAAATTACAATGAGCAGTTCTTC. As protein: CASGKNYNEQFF. This chain joins TRBV12-5 and TRBJ2-1; D remains unclear. CDR3 size: 12 residues. Trimming took 6 bases from V and 4 from J, leaving 7 bases between them. Germline V gene data show CDR1 as LGHNT and CDR2 as FRNRAP.